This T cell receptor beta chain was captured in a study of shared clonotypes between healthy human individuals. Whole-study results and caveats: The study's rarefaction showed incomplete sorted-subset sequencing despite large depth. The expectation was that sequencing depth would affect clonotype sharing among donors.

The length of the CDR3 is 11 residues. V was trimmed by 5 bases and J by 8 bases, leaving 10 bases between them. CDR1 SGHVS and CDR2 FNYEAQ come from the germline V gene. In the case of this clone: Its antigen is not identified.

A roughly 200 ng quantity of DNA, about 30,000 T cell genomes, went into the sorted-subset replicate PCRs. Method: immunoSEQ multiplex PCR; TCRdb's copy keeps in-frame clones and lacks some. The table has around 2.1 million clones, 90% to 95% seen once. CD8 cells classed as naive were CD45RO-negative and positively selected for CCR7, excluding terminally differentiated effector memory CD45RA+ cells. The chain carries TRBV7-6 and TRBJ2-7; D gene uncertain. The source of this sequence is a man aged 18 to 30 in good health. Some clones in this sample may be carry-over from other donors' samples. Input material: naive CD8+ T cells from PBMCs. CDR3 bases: TGTGCCAGCAGCGACTCCTATAAGCAGTACTTC. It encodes CASSDSYKQYF.